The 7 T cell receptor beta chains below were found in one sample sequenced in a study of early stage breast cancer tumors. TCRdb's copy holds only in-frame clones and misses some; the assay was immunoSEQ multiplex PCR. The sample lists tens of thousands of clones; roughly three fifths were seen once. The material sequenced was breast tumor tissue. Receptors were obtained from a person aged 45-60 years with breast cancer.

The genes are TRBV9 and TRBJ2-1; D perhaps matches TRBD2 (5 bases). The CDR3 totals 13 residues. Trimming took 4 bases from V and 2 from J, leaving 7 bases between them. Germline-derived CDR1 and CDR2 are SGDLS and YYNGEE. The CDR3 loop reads CASSRGTYNEQFF. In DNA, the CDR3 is TGTGCCAGCAGCAGAGGGACCTACAATGAGCAGTTCTTC.

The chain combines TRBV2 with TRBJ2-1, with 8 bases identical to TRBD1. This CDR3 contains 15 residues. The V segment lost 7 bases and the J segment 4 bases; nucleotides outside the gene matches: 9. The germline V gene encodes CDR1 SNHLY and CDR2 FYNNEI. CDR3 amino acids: CASIPDRVGYNEQFF. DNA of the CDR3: TGTGCCAGCATTCCGGACAGGGTGGGATACAATGAGCAGTTCTTC.

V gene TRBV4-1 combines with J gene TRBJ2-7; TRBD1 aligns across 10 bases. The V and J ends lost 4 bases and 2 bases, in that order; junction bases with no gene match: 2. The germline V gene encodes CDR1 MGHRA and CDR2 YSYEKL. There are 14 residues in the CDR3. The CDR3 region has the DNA TGCGCCAGCAGCCTCGGGACAGGGGCCTACGAGCAGTACTTC. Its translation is CASSLGTGAYEQYF.

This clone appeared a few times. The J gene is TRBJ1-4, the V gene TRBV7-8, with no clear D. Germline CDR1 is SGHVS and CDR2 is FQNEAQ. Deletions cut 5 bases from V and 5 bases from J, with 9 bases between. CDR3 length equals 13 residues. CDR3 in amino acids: CASSKDRNEKLFF. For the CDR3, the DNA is TGTGCCAGCAGCAAAGACCGGAATGAAAAACTGTTTTTT.

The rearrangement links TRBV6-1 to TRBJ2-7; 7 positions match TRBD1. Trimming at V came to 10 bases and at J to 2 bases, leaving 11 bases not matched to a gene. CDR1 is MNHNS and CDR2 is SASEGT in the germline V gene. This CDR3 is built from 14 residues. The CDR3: CATAGTVITYEQYF. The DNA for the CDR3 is TGTGCCACCGCCGGGACAGTAATCACCTACGAGCAGTACTTC.

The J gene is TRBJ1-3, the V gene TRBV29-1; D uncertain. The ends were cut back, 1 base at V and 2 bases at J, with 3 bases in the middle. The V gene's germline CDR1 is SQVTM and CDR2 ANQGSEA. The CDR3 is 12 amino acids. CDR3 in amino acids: CSVEGTGNTIYF. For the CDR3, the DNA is TGCAGCGTTGAAGGGACTGGAAACACCATATATTTT.

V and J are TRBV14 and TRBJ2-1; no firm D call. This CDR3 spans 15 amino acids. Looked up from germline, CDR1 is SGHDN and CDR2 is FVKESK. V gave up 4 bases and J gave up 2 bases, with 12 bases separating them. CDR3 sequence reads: CASSRAPSPYNEQFF. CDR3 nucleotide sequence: TGTGCCAGCAGCCGGGCCCCATCCCCCTACAATGAGCAGTTCTTC.